This paragraph covers one T cell receptor (beta chain) sequence. Profiling relied on immunoSEQ multiplex PCR, and the TCRdb table lists in-frame clones only, not all of them. The sample lists about 170,000 clones; about 83% were seen once. The sample is drawn from a study of blood T cell repertoires in COVID-19. CDR3 length: 14 residues. V gave up 2 bases and J gave up 5 bases; unmatched junction bases: 5. The germline V gene encodes CDR1 LGHDT and CDR2 YNNKEL (reference sequence). The clonotype originates from an elderly woman with COVID-19, enrolled during active disease. The chain employs TRBV3-1 (or the pseudogene TRBV3-2) and TRBJ1-1; 7 bases line up with TRBD1. Sequenced input: peripheral blood. The DNA for the CDR3 is TGTGCCAGCAGCCAACGATCAGGGGGTACTGAAGCTTTCTTT. Translating gives CASSQRSGGTEAFF.